This T cell receptor (beta chain) was obtained from a study of chemoradiotherapy in HPV16-positive cancers. Method: immunoSEQ multiplex PCR; TCRdb's copy keeps in-frame clones and lacks some. The sample yields more than 10,000 clones, about 72% seen once. This CDR3 contains 15 residues. V shed 3 bases and J shed 5 bases, with 17 bases lying between them. Looked up from germline, CDR1 is SGDLS and CDR2 is YYNGEE. Repeated repertoire sampling spanned the course of chemoradiotherapy. This clone has only a few counts. The V call is TRBV9, the J call TRBJ1-2, with unresolved D. This clonotype was sampled from a human donor with HPV-associated anogenital cancer. Sample collection was performed from a patient who underwent chemoradiotherapy. CDR3 region: CASSDPAAGMYGYTF. The CDR3 DNA sequence: TGTGCCAGCAGCGATCCCGCAGCCGGGATGTATGGCTACACCTTC.